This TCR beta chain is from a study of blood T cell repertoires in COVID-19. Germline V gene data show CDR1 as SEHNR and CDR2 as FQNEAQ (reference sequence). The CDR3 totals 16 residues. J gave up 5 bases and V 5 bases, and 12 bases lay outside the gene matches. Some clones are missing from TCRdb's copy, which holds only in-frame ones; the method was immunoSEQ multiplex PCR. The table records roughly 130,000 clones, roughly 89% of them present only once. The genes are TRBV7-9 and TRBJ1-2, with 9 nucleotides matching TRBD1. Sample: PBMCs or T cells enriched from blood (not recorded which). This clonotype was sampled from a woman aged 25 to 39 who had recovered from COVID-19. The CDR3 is CASSLRDRERAYGYTF. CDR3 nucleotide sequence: TGTGCCAGCAGCCTACGGGACAGGGAGAGGGCGTATGGCTACACCTTC.